These 25 T cell receptor beta chains were sequenced from one sample in a study of Graves' ophthalmopathy and Graves' hyperthyroidism. Scientists amplified the TCR beta CDR3 regions from RNA transcripts. An opening RT-PCR round employed HTBI primers and preceded a second-round multiplex PCR. TCRdb independently ran MiXCR on the multiplex PCR reads; one entry per CDR3 protein. This sample has about 390,000 distinct CDR3 sequences; approximately 17% occur once, and the top ten carry about 2.4%. Sequenced material: peripheral blood. The source is an adult woman with stable Graves' hyperthyroidism.

This clonotype was detected ten times or more. CDR3 in DNA: TGTGCCAGCAGTTACTCAGGGGCCGTAGCCTACGAGCAGTACTTC. Encoded protein: CASSYSGAVAYEQYF. This chain joins TRBV6-5 and TRBJ2-7; a weak D match, TRBD1 (5 bases). V was shortened by 0 bases and J by 2 bases, with 11 bases between the two germline ends. This CDR3 has 15 residues. Looked up from germline, CDR1 is MNHEY and CDR2 is SVGAGI.

Note on this clonotype: At one end, the junction sequence differs from germline, possibly due to a read error. The rearrangement uses TRBV11-2 and TRBJ2-2; a possible D gene is TRBD2 (5 bases). The CDR3 totals 16 residues. Germline V gene data show CDR1 as SGHAT and CDR2 as FQNNGV. CDR3 DNA sequence: TGTGCCAGCAGTCGAGGACCGGGAATGAACATCGGGGAGCTGTTTTTT. Its translation: CASSRGPGMNIGELFF.

This clonotype was recorded many times. V is TRBV20-1 and J is TRBJ2-7; 10 bases match TRBD2. The germline V gene has CDR1 DFQATT and CDR2 SNEGSKA (reference sequence). Unmatched junction bases numbered 8, after V lost 1 base and J lost 2 bases. The CDR3 loop spans 16 amino acids. CDR3 sequence reads: CSARAHLAGEPYEQYF. The CDR3 nucleotides read TGCAGTGCTAGAGCACATCTAGCGGGAGAGCCCTACGAGCAGTACTTC.

The V gene is TRBV12-3 or TRBV12-4, the J gene TRBJ2-7, with 7 bases fitting TRBD1. This CDR3 has 14 amino acids. Losses at the gene ends were 5 bases for V and 2 bases for J; bases not matched to a gene: 6. In DNA form, the CDR3 reads TGTGCCAGCAGTGAGACAGGGTTCACCTACGAGCAGTACTTC. It is translated as CASSETGFTYEQYF.

In its sample, this clonotype was seen many times. The chain employs TRBV7-2 and TRBJ2-7, with TRBD2 matching 8 bases. V shed 5 bases and J 2 bases; nucleotides not matched to a gene: 5. Germline V gives CDR1 SGHTA, CDR2 FQGNSA. CDR3 size: 14 residues. CDR3 loop: CASSQGTRTYEQYF. In nucleotides, the CDR3 is TGTGCCAGCAGCCAAGGGACTAGAACCTACGAGCAGTACTTC.

This clonotype came up once. A much bigger clone sits one base away, suggesting this may be a read error. Lacking the conserved final phenylalanine or tryptophan, this CDR3 likely reflects a read error. This chain uses TRBV12-3 or TRBV12-4 with TRBJ1-5, with 7 bases that match TRBD1. The CDR3 extends over 14 amino acids. The junction had 9 bases not matched to a gene; V was cut back by 4 bases and J by 9 bases. This chain's CDR3 is CASSYGRGIGPQHY. For the CDR3, the DNA is TGTGCCAGCAGTTATGGCAGGGGGATTGGGCCCCAGCATTAT.

In this sample, this clonotype turned up a few times. The chain joins TRBV20-1 to TRBJ2-6, with a possible D match to TRBD2 (5 bases). This CDR3 spans 14 amino acids. V lost 6 bases and J lost 0, with 9 bases in between. In germline, CDR1 is DFQATT, CDR2 SNEGSKA (reference sequence). The CDR3 sequence is CSASDFSGANVLTF. CDR3 bases: TGCAGTGCCTCGGACTTCTCTGGGGCCAACGTCCTGACTTTC.

This chain uses TRBV2 with TRBJ1-2; 7 bases are a match to TRBD1. CDR1 is SNHLY and CDR2 is FYNNEI in the germline V gene. CDR3 length: 11 residues. Unmatched junction bases numbered 3, after V lost 4 bases and J lost 10 bases. CDR3: CASSGTGDYTF. The CDR3 DNA is TGTGCCAGCAGTGGAACAGGGGACTACACCTTC.

This clonotype was recorded at least ten times. This sequence joins TRBV6-1 and TRBJ2-7; a weak D match, TRBD1 (6 bases). The CDR3 runs 14 residues. The germline CDR1 and CDR2 sequences are MNHNS and SASEGT. V dropped 2 bases and J dropped 2 bases, with 10 bases sitting between them. CDR3 in amino acids: CASSEQQGAYEQYF. DNA for the CDR3: TGTGCCAGCAGTGAACAACAGGGAGCCTACGAGCAGTACTTC.

This clonotype was seen ten or more times. This rearrangement joins TRBV29-1 to TRBJ1-3; D uncertain. Trimming took off 1 base at V and 0 bases at J, with 13 bases between the two ends. This CDR3 region has 16 residues. The germline CDR1 and CDR2 sequences are SQVTM and ANQGSEA. The chain's CDR3 is CSVEVDSLRSGNTIYF. As DNA, the CDR3 is TGCAGCGTTGAAGTTGACTCTTTACGCTCTGGAAACACCATATATTTT.

At least ten counts were recorded for this clonotype. The gene calls are TRBV10-3 and TRBJ2-7; 8 positions agree with TRBD1. The CDR3 has 13 amino acids. Per the germline V gene, CDR1 is ENHRY and CDR2 is SYGVKD. V was pared by 6 bases and J by 6 bases, with 7 bases of the junction left unmatched. CDR3 residues: CAIRADRVPEQYF. For the CDR3, the DNA is TGTGCCATCAGAGCGGACAGGGTCCCCGAGCAGTACTTC.

This clonotype was observed a handful of times. The V gene is TRBV6-1, the J gene TRBJ2-7; no reliable D call. V lost 3 bases to trimming and J lost 0 bases, with 18 bases between them. CDR3 length: 17 residues. Germline CDR1 MNHNS, CDR2 SASEGT. The CDR3 DNA sequence: TGTGCCAGCAGTGATTTAAGGAGCCAGCCGATCTCCTACGAGCAGTACTTC. Encoded protein: CASSDLRSQPISYEQYF.

This clonotype was observed at least ten times. The genes are TRBV7-9 and TRBJ2-5, with D unresolved. Germline lookup yields CDR1 SEHNR and CDR2 FQNEAQ (reference sequence). This CDR3 comprises 14 residues. Trimming shortened V by 5 bases and J by 4 bases, and 14 bases separated the two germline ends. The CDR3 DNA is TGTGCCAGCAGCGCATGGACCGTCGGAGAGACCCAGTACTTC. Translated, it gives CASSAWTVGETQYF.

Ten or more counts support this clonotype. This CDR3 is CASSPGAGYGYTF. The DNA of the CDR3 is TGTGCCAGCAGCCCGGGGGCAGGCTATGGCTACACCTTC. This rearrangement joins TRBV4-2 to TRBJ1-2; possibly TRBD1 for D (6 bases). Per germline, CDR1 LGHNA and CDR2 YNFKEQ. The CDR3 loop spans 13 amino acids. Trimming stripped 4 bases from V and 4 bases from J, with 10 bases between.

This clonotype occurred many times. This chain uses TRBV28 with TRBJ2-7; D not resolved. Germline assignment: CDR1 MDHEN and CDR2 SYDVKM. Trimming took off 7 bases at V and 3 bases at J, with 10 bases between the two ends. This CDR3 region has 12 residues. The CDR3: CASIRSSYEQYF. The CDR3 DNA sequence: TGTGCCAGCATACGGTCGAGCTACGAGCAGTACTTC. The full variable domain, rest sourced from reference TRBV28 and TRBJ2-7, is DVKVTQSSRYLVKRTGEKVFLECVQDMDHENMFWYRQDPGLGLRLIYFSYDVKMKEKGDIPEGYSVSREKKERFSLILESASTNQTSMYLCASIRSSYEQYFGPGTRLTVT.

This clonotype was recorded many times. V usage is TRBV28 and J usage is TRBJ1-5; possibly TRBD1 for D (5 bases). Trimming pared 3 bases from V and 4 bases from J, leaving 19 bases between. Germline V gene data show CDR1 as MDHEN and CDR2 as SYDVKM. This CDR3 is built from 17 residues. As DNA, the CDR3 is TGTGCCAGCAGTTTTTATCAGGGCGGGAGTGGAAATCAGCCCCAGCATTTT. Protein: CASSFYQGGSGNQPQHF.

This clonotype occurred many times. The junction departs from germline at one end; a sequencing error may be responsible. The V gene is TRBV7-7, the J gene TRBJ2-7; D unresolved. CDR3 length: 14 amino acids. Germline V gene lookup returns CDR1 SSHAT and CDR2 FNYEAQ (reference sequence). The CDR3 sequence is CASSPTPYSYEQYF. In nucleotides, the CDR3 is TGTGCTAGCAGCCCTACACCTTATTCCTACGAGCAGTACTTC.

This chain joins TRBV6-1 and TRBJ2-5, with 7 bases matching TRBD2. Germline V gene sequence: CDR1 MNHNS, CDR2 SASEGT. The CDR3 sequence is 14 residues long. The V gene end was trimmed by 7 bases and the J gene end by 5 bases; junction bases not matched to a gene: 10. The CDR3 sequence is CASNAGLRLETQYF. CDR3 nucleotide sequence: TGTGCCAGCAACGCGGGACTACGTTTGGAGACCCAGTACTTC.

The genes are TRBV30 and TRBJ2-7, with 12 bases matching TRBD2. This CDR3 spans 12 amino acids. V was clipped by 7 bases and J by 7 bases; unmatched bases: 5. Per the germline V gene, CDR1 is GTSNPN and CDR2 is SVGIG (reference sequence). The CDR3 DNA is TGTGCCTCCGGGACTAGCGGGTGGGAGCAGTACTTC. Amino acid sequence: CASGTSGWEQYF.

This clonotype has a count of ten or more. This chain joins TRBV5-1 and TRBJ2-5; 8 bases match TRBD1. The V gene's germline CDR1 is SGHRS and CDR2 YFSETQ. The CDR3 contains 16 residues. The J segment lost 3 bases and the V segment lost 4 bases, leaving 11 bases of the junction unmatched. The CDR3 sequence is CASSGLTRTGKETQYF. The CDR3 coding sequence is TGCGCCAGCAGCGGACTAACTAGGACAGGGAAAGAGACCCAGTACTTC.

This clonotype was counted ten times or more. J is TRBJ2-5 and V is TRBV4-1; D is ambiguous. The germline V gene has CDR1 MGHRA and CDR2 YSYEKL. The CDR3 runs to 13 residues. V dropped 4 bases and J dropped 5 bases, with 11 bases sitting between them. The CDR3 sequence: CASSPLPWETQYF. DNA for the CDR3: TGCGCCAGCAGCCCTCTTCCCTGGGAGACCCAGTACTTC.

This clonotype was recorded many times. J is TRBJ2-7 and V is TRBV12-3 or TRBV12-4, with 7 bases matching TRBD1. V dropped 5 bases and J dropped 1; count of bases not matched to a gene: 11. This CDR3 contains 16 residues. The CDR3 DNA is TGTGCCAGCAGTAGTGCTCAGACAGGGCGGTCCTACGAGCAGTACTTC. Encoded protein: CASSSAQTGRSYEQYF.

Many counts were recorded for this clonotype. The rearrangement joins TRBV12-3 or TRBV12-4 to TRBJ1-1, with D perhaps TRBD1 (5 bases). CDR3 length equals 16 residues. V lost 7 bases and J lost 2, with 20 bases in between. Written as DNA, the CDR3 is TGTGCCAGCAAAAATGGGGGGGGTGCGTTTAACACTGAAGCTTTCTTT. It codes for CASKNGGGAFNTEAFF.

This clonotype was seen at least ten times. This chain links TRBV6-2 or TRBV6-3 with TRBJ1-5; no definite D call. The CDR3 runs 16 residues. Trimming stripped 6 bases from V and 5 bases from J, with 20 bases between. Germline V gene sequence: CDR1 MNHEY, CDR2 SVGEGT. As DNA, the CDR3 is TGTGCCAGCAGCCCCTCAAGCGGGCGGGAAGATCAGCCCCAGCATTTT. This codes for CASSPSSGREDQPQHF.

This clonotype was seen at least ten times. In DNA form, the CDR3 reads TGTGCCAGCAGTGAAGCAGGTGGTAGCGGAGAGCAGTACTTC. It is translated as CASSEAGGSGEQYF. The rearrangement joins TRBV6-1 to TRBJ2-7; D might be TRBD2 (6 bases). CDR1 MNHNS and CDR2 SASEGT come from the germline V gene. The V end was cut by 0 bases, the J end by 7 bases, with 13 bases between. The length of the CDR3 is 14 residues.